This paragraph reports one TCR beta chain. This clonotype turned up a few times. The antigen it binds to is not known. Nothing much larger sits one base from this clone, and base qualities are not available. Every donor in the study was a healthy Caucasian. Three unrelated non-twin adults were also sequenced: a male aged 18 to 30, a male aged 50 to 60 and a female aged 50 to 60. Miltenyi CD45RO+ enrichment and human naive T-cell isolation kits were used to isolate memory (CD45RO+) and naive T cells from PBMC. This sample is part of a study of identical twins (dated by TCRdb to 2015 to 2016). About the investigation overall: TCR alpha and beta repertoires from monozygotic twins, unrelated adults of various ages and cord blood were deep-sequenced to test whether fetal clonotypes persist. To rule out contamination, replicate twin experiments were performed at different times with different library preparation protocols.

Reading the germline V gene (reference sequence) gives CDR1 MNHEY and CDR2 SMNVEV. V and J are truncated by 3 bases and 1 base respectively, leaving an intervening sequence of 16 bases. Measured from the cysteine to the phenylalanine, the CDR3 is 17 residues long. Solely the CDR3 DNA is kept, with 51 bases framed from the first base. Beyond this particular receptor, the publication reports: Excess twin sharing in beta out-of-frame sequences was weaker because fewer shared sequences lowered the signal-to-noise ratio. Because the same donors could not be followed over many years, the conclusions depended on cross-sectional statistical analysis. Invariant T cells such as MAIT and iNKT could partly confound zero-insertion analyses, though diverse VJ usage argued against this for most clonotypes. Abundant cord blood beta clonotypes carried fewer insertions; young adult naive repertoires showed a weaker similar trend, while memory repertoires showed none. In monozygotic twins, out-of-frame TCR alpha sharing was systematically underestimated by recombination models, although the models agreed with sharing between unrelated individuals. Compared with coincidental sharing between unrelated individuals, an excess of low generation-probability sequences was observed among out-of-frame TCR alpha sequences shared between twins.

Receptor amplification or capture employed 5' RACE. The instrument given in TCRdb is Illumina HiSeq 2000. A universal primer binding site was added through template switching, and the final cDNA carried a unique molecular identifier so that TCR cDNA molecules could be counted accurately. First-strand cDNA for TCR alpha and beta chains was synthesized from specific primers in the conserved constant-segment region. Each cDNA library was double barcoded, with a SMART-Mk sample barcode plus Illumina barcodes, to control for contamination. TruSeq adapter sequences and Illumina sample barcodes were added in two successive PCR steps. The Illumina HiSeq platform was used with custom primers to sequence TCR alpha and beta cDNA libraries. For the original study's pipeline: MiGEC processed the raw reads to extract unique molecular identifiers, while MiXCR was used to determine the CDR3 positions. For each individual, recombination models were inferred using an EM algorithm with the repgenHMM and IGoR tools. The analysis of shared clonotypes was done with the tcR package in R, with sharing normalized by the product of cloneset sizes. To study raw recombination without the effects of thymic and clonal selection, out-of-frame nonproductive sequences were analyzed. TCRdb reanalyzed the raw reads on its own, using fastp at Q25 for trimming and MiXCR for clone calling, and kept in-frame beta chains. Each entry merges the rows of one CDR3 protein and shows their most common DNA and genes. The V and J calls and clone size are TCRdb's, not the authors'. In this sample the table shows 410,000 or so distinct CDR3 sequences, 15% to 20% of which occur a single time. 9.5% to 15% of the sample is in the top ten clones.

This receptor was taken from a man over 45 in good health. Sequenced sample: naive T cells sorted from blood. Per the publication, the cell subset or site label means: cells isolated with a human naive T-cell isolation kit. The rearrangement joined TRBV27 to TRBJ2-1; possibly the D gene is TRBD2, per 5 matching bases. The CDR3 reads CASSLFPYLASYNEQFF. In nucleotide form, the sequence is TGTGCCAGCAGTTTGTTTCCTTATCTAGCATCCTACAATGAGCAGTTCTTC.